The clone carrying this T cell receptor (beta chain) has a handful of counts. Its cognate antigen is unknown. After extraction with the RNeasy kit, about 0.5 to 1 ug of the RNA was reverse transcribed using random hexamers. Amplification of TCR beta CDR3 spanned 54 Vbeta and 13 Jbeta via immunoSEQ multiplex PCR. Each CDR3 protein is one row after TCRdb ran MiXCR on the immunoSEQ multiplex PCR reads. The sample lists 350,000 to 550,000 distinct CDR3 sequences, 85% occurring once. This record comes from a study of CD8 T cells in Susac syndrome. Findings of the study overall: A relatively small number of individuals underwent TCR sequencing and HLA analysis.

Patients with stable or active relapsing-remitting disease, all of them treatment-naive, made up the multiple sclerosis controls. This clonotype originated in a human donor with multiple sclerosis. Source material: CD8+ T cells from PBMCs.

The CDR3 coding sequence is TGTGCCAGCAGTTTATCGACAGGGACCTACGAGCAGTACTTC. Protein: CASSLSTGTYEQYF. V usage is TRBV27 and J usage is TRBJ2-7; 7 nucleotides line up with TRBD1. Germline V lookup: CDR1 MNHEY, CDR2 SMNVEV (reference sequence). Losses at the gene ends were 0 bases for V and 2 bases for J; bases not matched to a gene: 1. The CDR3 runs 14 residues.